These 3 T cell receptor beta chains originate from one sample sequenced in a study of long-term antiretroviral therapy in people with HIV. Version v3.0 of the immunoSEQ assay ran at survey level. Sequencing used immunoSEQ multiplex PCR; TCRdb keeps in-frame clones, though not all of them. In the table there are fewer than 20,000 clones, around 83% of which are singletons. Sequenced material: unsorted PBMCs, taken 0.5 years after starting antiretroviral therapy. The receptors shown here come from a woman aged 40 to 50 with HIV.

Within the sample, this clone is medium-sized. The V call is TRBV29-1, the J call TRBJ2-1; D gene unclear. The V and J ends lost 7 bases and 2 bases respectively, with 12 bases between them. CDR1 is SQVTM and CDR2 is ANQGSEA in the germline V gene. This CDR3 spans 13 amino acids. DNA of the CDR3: TGCAGCGAGGTCCGGGCACCCTACAATGAGCAGTTCTTC. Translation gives CSEVRAPYNEQFF.

This CDR3 is CASKMGIGANVLTF. The CDR3 nucleotides read TGTGCCAGCAAAATGGGGATTGGGGCCAACGTCCTGACTTTC. This sequence joins TRBV6-5 and TRBJ2-6; no definite D call. The germline V gene has CDR1 MNHEY and CDR2 SVGAGI. V was clipped by 7 bases and J by 3 bases, with 10 bases between them. This CDR3 comprises 14 residues.

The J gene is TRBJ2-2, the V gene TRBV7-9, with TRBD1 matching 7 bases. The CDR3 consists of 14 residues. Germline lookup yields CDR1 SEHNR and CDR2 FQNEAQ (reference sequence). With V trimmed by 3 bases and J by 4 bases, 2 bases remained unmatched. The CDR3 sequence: CASSFGTATGELFF. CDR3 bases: TGTGCCAGCAGCTTTGGGACAGCCACCGGGGAGCTGTTTTTT.